The entry that follows covers one TCR beta chain sequence. Here immunoSEQ multiplex PCR was the method, and the copy in TCRdb shows in-frame clones only, minus some. The sample lists roughly 80,000 clones, approximately 90% occurring once. These data are taken from a study of T cell changes during pregnancy in multiple sclerosis. V was pared by 4 bases and J by 5 bases, with 2 bases between. The germline V gene encodes CDR1 SGHVS and CDR2 FQNEAQ. This CDR3 has 11 amino acids. The rearrangement uses TRBV7-8 and TRBJ2-2; D is unresolved. Here the sequenced sample was peripheral blood, taken before pregnancy. This TCR was recovered from a female donor with multiple sclerosis, enrolled in a pregnancy study. DNA for the CDR3: TGTGCCAGCAGCTCAACCGGGGAGCTGTTTTTT. Protein sequence: CASSSTGELFF. The variable domain in full, completed from reference TRBV7-8 and TRBJ2-2, reads GAGVSQSPRYKVAKRGQDVALRCDPISGHVSLFWYQQALGQGPEFLTYFQNEAQLDKSGLPSDRFFAERPEGSVSTLKIQRTQQEDSAVYLCASSSTGELFFGEGSRLTVL.